This T cell receptor (beta chain) was retrieved from a study of blood T cells in healthy people across ages. As for this clonotype: In this CDR3 the conserved last residue, phenylalanine or tryptophan, is missing, so a read error is likely.

Combining a sample-barcoded 5' primer with a J-beta primer mix, a second PCR ran for about 6 to 11 cycles. TCRdb independently ran MiXCR on the 5' RACE reads; one entry per CDR3 protein. The data contain hundreds of thousands of distinct CDR3 sequences, over 40% of them singletons. The germline V gene has CDR1 LGHDT and CDR2 YNNKEL (reference sequence). With V trimmed by 1 base and J by 5 bases, 9 bases remained unmatched. This CDR3 spans 18 amino acids. The rearrangement links TRBV3-1 to TRBJ2-3, with 13 bases aligning to TRBD2. The receptor was derived from an elderly man in good health. The sample comprised blood. In nucleotides, the CDR3 is TGTGCCAGCAGCCAAGGGACCACTAGCGGGGGGGCCGAAGATACGCAGTATTCT. It translates to CASSQGTTSGGAEDTQYS.